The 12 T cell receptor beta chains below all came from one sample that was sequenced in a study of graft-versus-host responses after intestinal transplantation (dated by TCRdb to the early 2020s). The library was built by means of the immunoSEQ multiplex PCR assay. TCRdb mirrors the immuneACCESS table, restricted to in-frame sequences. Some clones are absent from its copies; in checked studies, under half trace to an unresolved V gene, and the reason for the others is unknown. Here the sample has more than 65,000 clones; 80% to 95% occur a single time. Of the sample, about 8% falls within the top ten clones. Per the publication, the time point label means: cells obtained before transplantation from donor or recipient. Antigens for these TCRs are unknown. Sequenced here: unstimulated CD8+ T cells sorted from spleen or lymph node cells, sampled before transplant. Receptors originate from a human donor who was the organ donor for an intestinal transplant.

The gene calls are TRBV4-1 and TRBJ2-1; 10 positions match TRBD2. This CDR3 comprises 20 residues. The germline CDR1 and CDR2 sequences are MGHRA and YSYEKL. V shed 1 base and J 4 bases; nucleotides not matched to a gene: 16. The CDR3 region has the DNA TGCGCCAGCAGCCAAGTCTGGGCAGAAAATAGCGGGAGGCCATACAATGAGCAGTTCTTC. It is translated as CASSQVWAENSGRPYNEQFF.

CDR3 loop: CASSRTTATYEQYF. For the CDR3, the DNA is TGTGCCAGCAGTAGAACAACAGCTACCTACGAGCAGTACTTC. The V call is TRBV6-5, the J call TRBJ2-7; D not resolved. The germline V and J ends were trimmed by 5 bases and 2 bases, with 13 bases remaining between them. Germline-derived CDR1 and CDR2 are MNHEY and SVGAGI. The CDR3 sequence is 14 residues long.

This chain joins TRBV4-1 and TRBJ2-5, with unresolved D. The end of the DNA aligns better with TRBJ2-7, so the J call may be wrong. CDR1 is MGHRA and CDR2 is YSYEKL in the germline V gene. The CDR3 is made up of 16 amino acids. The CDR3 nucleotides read TGCGCCAGCAGCCAATCCCCGACACGGAGCTCCTACGAGCAGTACTTC. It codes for CASSQSPTRSSYEQYF.

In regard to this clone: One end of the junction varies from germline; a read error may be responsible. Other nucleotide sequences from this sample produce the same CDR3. CDR3 bases: TGCGCCTGGAGTACAGGGGCGGACTATGGCTACACCTTC. This codes for CAWSTGADYGYTF. The chain joins TRBV30 to TRBJ1-2, with TRBD1 matching 7 bases. Germline CDR1 is GTSNPN and CDR2 is SVGIG (reference sequence). The CDR3 has 13 residues.

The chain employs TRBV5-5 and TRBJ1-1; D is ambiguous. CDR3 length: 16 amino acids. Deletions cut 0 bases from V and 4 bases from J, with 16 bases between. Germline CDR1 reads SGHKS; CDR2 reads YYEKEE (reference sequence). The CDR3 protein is CASSLAPAGRTTEAFF. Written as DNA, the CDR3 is TGTGCCAGCAGCTTGGCTCCGGCGGGGAGGACCACTGAAGCTTTCTTT.

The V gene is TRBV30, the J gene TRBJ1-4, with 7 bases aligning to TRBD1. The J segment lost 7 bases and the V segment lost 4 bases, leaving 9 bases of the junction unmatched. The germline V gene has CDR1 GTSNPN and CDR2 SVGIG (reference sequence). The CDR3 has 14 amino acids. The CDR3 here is CAWILETGLEKLFF. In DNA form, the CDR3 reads TGTGCCTGGATTTTGGAGACAGGGCTTGAAAAACTGTTTTTT.

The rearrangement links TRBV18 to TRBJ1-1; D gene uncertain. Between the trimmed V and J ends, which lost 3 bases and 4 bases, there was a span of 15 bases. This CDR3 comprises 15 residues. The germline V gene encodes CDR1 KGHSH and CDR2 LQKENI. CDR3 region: CASSPPSMGSTEAFF. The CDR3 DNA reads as TGTGCCAGCTCACCCCCTTCCATGGGGAGCACTGAAGCTTTCTTT.

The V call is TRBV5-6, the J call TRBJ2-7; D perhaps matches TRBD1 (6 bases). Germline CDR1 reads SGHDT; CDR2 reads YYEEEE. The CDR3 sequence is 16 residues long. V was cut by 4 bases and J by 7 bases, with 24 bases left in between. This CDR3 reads CASSIPTGAPPWEQYF. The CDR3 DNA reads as TGTGCCAGCAGCATACCGACAGGCGCCCCTCCCTGGGAGCAGTACTTC.

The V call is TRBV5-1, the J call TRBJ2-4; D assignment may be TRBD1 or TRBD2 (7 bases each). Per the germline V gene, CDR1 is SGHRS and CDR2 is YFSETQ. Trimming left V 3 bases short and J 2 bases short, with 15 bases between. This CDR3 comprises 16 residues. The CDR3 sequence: CASSSYRGGTKNIQYF. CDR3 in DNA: TGCGCCAGCAGCTCCTACAGGGGAGGGACCAAAAACATTCAGTACTTC.

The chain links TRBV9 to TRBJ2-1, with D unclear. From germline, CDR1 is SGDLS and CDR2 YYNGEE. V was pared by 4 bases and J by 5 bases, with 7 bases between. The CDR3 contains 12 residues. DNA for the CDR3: TGTGCCAGCAGCACCTTCGACAATGAGCAGTTCTTC. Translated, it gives CASSTFDNEQFF.

CDR3 DNA: TGTGCCAGCAGCTGGAAGCGGGAGGGGAGCACAGATACGCAGTATTTT. This codes for CASSWKREGSTDTQYF. V is TRBV5-4 and J is TRBJ2-3; the match to TRBD2 covers 10 bases. V was clipped by 3 bases and J by 0 bases; unmatched bases: 4. Per the germline V gene, CDR1 is SGHNT and CDR2 is YYREEE (reference sequence). The CDR3 totals 16 residues. The whole variable domain, remainder taken from reference TRBV5-4 and TRBJ2-3, is ETGVTQSPTHLIKTRGQQVTLRCSSQSGHNTVSWYQQALGQGPQFIFQYYREEENGRGNFPPRFSGLQFPNYSSELNVNALELDDSALYLCASSWKREGSTDTQYFGPGTRLTVL.

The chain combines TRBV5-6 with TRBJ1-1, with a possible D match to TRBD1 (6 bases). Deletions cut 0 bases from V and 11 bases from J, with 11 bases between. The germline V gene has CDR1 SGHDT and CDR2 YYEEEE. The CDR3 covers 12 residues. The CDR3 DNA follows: TGTGCCAGCAGCTTGGAAGCAGGGGCGGCTTTCTTT. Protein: CASSLEAGAAFF.